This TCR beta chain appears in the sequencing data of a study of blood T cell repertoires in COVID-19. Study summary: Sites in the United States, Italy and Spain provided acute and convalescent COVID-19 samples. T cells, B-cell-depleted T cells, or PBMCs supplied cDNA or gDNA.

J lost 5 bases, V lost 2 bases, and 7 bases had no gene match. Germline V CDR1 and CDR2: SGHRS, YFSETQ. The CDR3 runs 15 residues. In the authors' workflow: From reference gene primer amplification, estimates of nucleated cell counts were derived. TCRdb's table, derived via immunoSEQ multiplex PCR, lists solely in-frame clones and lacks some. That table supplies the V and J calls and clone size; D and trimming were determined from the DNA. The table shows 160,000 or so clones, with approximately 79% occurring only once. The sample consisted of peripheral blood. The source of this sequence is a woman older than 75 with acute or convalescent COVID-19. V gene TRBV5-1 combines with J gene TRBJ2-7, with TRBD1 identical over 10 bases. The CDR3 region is CASSLQGQGNNEQYF. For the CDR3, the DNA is TGCGCCAGCAGCTTACAGGGACAGGGGAACAACGAGCAGTACTTC.